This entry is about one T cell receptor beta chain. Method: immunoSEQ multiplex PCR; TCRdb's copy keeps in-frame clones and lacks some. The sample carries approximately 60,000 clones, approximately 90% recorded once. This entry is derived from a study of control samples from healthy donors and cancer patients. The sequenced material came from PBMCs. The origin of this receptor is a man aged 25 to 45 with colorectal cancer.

The CDR3 loop reads CASSLYLAGSTDTQYF. DNA of the CDR3: TGTGCCAGCAGCTTATATCTAGCGGGAAGCACAGATACGCAGTATTTT. This chain links TRBV7-9 with TRBJ2-3; 9 nucleotides line up with TRBD2. The trim removed 2 bases at V and 0 bases at J, leaving 3 bases unmatched. Germline V CDR1 and CDR2: SEHNR, FQNEAQ (reference sequence). This CDR3 comprises 16 residues. Full variable domain (remainder filled in from reference TRBV7-9 and TRBJ2-3): DTGVSQNPRHKITKRGQNVTFRCDPISEHNRLYWYRQTLGQGPEFLTYFQNEAQLEKSRLLSDRFSAERPKGSFSTLEIQRTEQGDSAMYLCASSLYLAGSTDTQYFGPGTRLTVL.